Listed below are T cell receptor beta chains from one sample, sequenced in a study of blood T cell repertoires in COVID-19. Profiling relied on immunoSEQ multiplex PCR, and the TCRdb table lists in-frame clones only, not all of them. This table has fewer than 450,000 clones, roughly 88% appearing once. Sequenced input: PBMCs or T cells enriched from blood (not recorded which). The receptors stem from a man younger than 30 who had recovered from COVID-19. CDR3s include the opening cysteine and the closing phenylalanine or tryptophan. A D gene is named only where the DNA matches it firmly. Expanded clones get a size class; other rows say once, few or many, or leave the size out.

D gene: -
V gene: TRBV3-1/TRBV3-2
clone size: -
J gene: TRBJ1-1
CDR3 DNA: TGTGCCAGCAGCCAAGGAGCTGTCGAAGCTTTCTTT
CDR3 protein: CASSQGAVEAFF

D gene: -
V gene: TRBV21-1
clone size: -
J gene: TRBJ2-3
CDR3 DNA: TGTGCCAGCAGCAAAGGGGGGGAGGGTTTGGAGCGGGAGTTTAAGACAGATACGCAGTATTTT
CDR3 protein: CASSKGGEGLEREFKTDTQYF

D gene: -
V gene: TRBV5-1
clone size: -
J gene: TRBJ2-5
CDR3 DNA: TGCGCCAGCAGCTTGGTACTAGGGGGTGAGGGGGAGACCCAGTACTTC
CDR3 protein: CASSLVLGGEGETQYF

D gene: -
V gene: TRBV7-9
clone size: -
J gene: TRBJ1-3
CDR3 DNA: TGTGCCAGCAGCCGAGGACAGGGAAACACCATATATTTT
CDR3 protein: CASSRGQGNTIYF

D gene: TRBD1
V gene: TRBV5-1
clone size: -
J gene: TRBJ1-5
CDR3 DNA: TGCGCCAGCAGCGCGGGACAGGGAGGTCAGCCCCAGCATTTT
CDR3 protein: CASSAGQGGQPQHF

D gene: TRBD1
V gene: TRBV29-1
clone size: -
J gene: TRBJ1-2
CDR3 DNA: TGCAGCGCTAACCCGGGACAGGGAATATATGGCTACACCTTC
CDR3 protein: CSANPGQGIYGYTF

D gene: -
V gene: TRBV7-9
clone size: -
J gene: TRBJ1-1
CDR3 DNA: TGTGCCAGCAGCTTAGCGCGGTTAGGGGACACTGAAGCTTTCTTT
CDR3 protein: CASSLARLGDTEAFF

D gene: -
V gene: TRBV28
clone size: -
J gene: TRBJ2-5
CDR3 DNA: TGTGCCAGCAGTCAGGGGCAAGAGACCCAGTACTTC
CDR3 protein: CASSQGQETQYF

D gene: -
V gene: TRBV7-9
clone size: once
J gene: TRBJ1-2
CDR3 DNA: TGTGCCAGCAGCTTCTACGGGAATTTGAGAAACTATGGCTACACCTTC
CDR3 protein: CASSFYGNLRNYGYTF

D gene: -
V gene: TRBV18
clone size: -
J gene: TRBJ1-1
CDR3 DNA: TGTGCCAGCTCACGGCAGGCCATGAACACTGAAGCTTTCTTT
CDR3 protein: CASSRQAMNTEAFF

D gene: -
V gene: TRBV27
clone size: -
J gene: TRBJ1-6
CDR3 DNA: TGTGCCAGCAGTTTATCAGTGGGCTTAGGCAATTCACCCCTCCACTTT
CDR3 protein: CASSLSVGLGNSPLHF

D gene: TRBD1
V gene: TRBV5-1
clone size: -
J gene: TRBJ1-5
CDR3 DNA: TGCGCCAGCAGCCCTATACAGGGGGATCAGCCCCAGCATTTT
CDR3 protein: CASSPIQGDQPQHF

D gene: TRBD2
V gene: TRBV28
clone size: -
J gene: TRBJ2-1
CDR3 DNA: TGTGCCAGCAGTTTAGTGCGGGGGGGCGAGCAGTTCTTC
CDR3 protein: CASSLVRGGEQFF

D gene: -
V gene: TRBV5-1
clone size: -
J gene: TRBJ2-3
CDR3 DNA: TGCGCCAGCAGCGGCGAGGGTGATACGCAGTATTTT
CDR3 protein: CASSGEGDTQYF

D gene: -
V gene: TRBV6-1
clone size: -
J gene: TRBJ2-1
CDR3 DNA: TGTGCCAGCAGTGAAGACCTCGGGGTATACAATGAGCAGTTCTTC
CDR3 protein: CASSEDLGVYNEQFF

D gene: -
V gene: TRBV18
clone size: -
J gene: TRBJ2-1
CDR3 DNA: TGTGCCAGCTCACCCCCGACAGGCACCTACAATGAGCAGTTCTTC
CDR3 protein: CASSPPTGTYNEQFF

D gene: -
V gene: TRBV28
clone size: once
J gene: TRBJ1-3
CDR3 DNA: TGTGCCAGCAGTTTACGACAGATAAACACCATATATTTT
CDR3 protein: CASSLRQINTIYF

D gene: TRBD1
V gene: TRBV14
clone size: -
J gene: TRBJ1-2
CDR3 DNA: TGTGCCAGCAGCCACAGGGGGCCCAACTATGGCTACACCTTC
CDR3 protein: CASSHRGPNYGYTF

D gene: -
V gene: TRBV2
clone size: -
J gene: TRBJ1-2
CDR3 DNA: TGTGCCAGCAGCTTCAAGAGCGGGCCGGACTATGGCTACACCTTC
CDR3 protein: CASSFKSGPDYGYTF

D gene: TRBD1
V gene: TRBV7-9
clone size: -
J gene: TRBJ1-1
CDR3 DNA: TGTGCCAGCACACTTACAGGGGGGGAAACTGAAGCTTTCTTT
CDR3 protein: CASTLTGGETEAFF

D gene: -
V gene: TRBV28
clone size: -
J gene: TRBJ1-1
CDR3 DNA: TGTGCCAGCAGTTTATACAGGACGAACACTGAAGCTTTCTTT
CDR3 protein: CASSLYRTNTEAFF

D gene: TRBD2
V gene: TRBV5-4
clone size: few
J gene: TRBJ2-1
CDR3 DNA: TGTGCCAGCAGCTGGACTAGCGGGGGCTCCTACAATGAGCAGTTCTTC
CDR3 protein: CASSWTSGGSYNEQFF

D gene: -
V gene: TRBV27
clone size: -
J gene: TRBJ2-7
CDR3 DNA: TGTGCCAGCAGGGCTGCGGGGAGGTACGAGCAGTACTTC
CDR3 protein: CASRAAGRYEQYF

D gene: TRBD1
V gene: TRBV29-1
clone size: -
J gene: TRBJ1-2
CDR3 DNA: TGCAGCGTTGAACCCCCAGGGGGTGGTTATGGCTACACCTTC
CDR3 protein: CSVEPPGGGYGYTF

D gene: TRBD1
V gene: TRBV7-9
clone size: -
J gene: TRBJ1-2
CDR3 DNA: TGTGCCAGCAGCTCCGGGACAGTCCCCGATGGCTACACCTTC
CDR3 protein: CASSSGTVPDGYTF

D gene: -
V gene: TRBV14
clone size: -
J gene: TRBJ1-2
CDR3 DNA: TGTGCCAGCAGCCCGCCGGGACTGATATCCTATGGCTACACCTTC
CDR3 protein: CASSPPGLISYGYTF

D gene: -
V gene: TRBV12-2
clone size: -
J gene: TRBJ1-1
CDR3 DNA: TGTGCAAGTCGCTTAGCTGAAAGACAGGGCGACACTGAAGCTTTCTTT
CDR3 protein: CASRLAERQGDTEAFF

D gene: TRBD1
V gene: TRBV5-6
clone size: few
J gene: TRBJ1-3
CDR3 DNA: TGTGCCAGCAGCATTACAGGGGCTGACACCATATATTTT
CDR3 protein: CASSITGADTIYF

D gene: -
V gene: TRBV19
clone size: once
J gene: TRBJ2-1
CDR3 DNA: TGTGCCAGTAGTCCGACTAGCAATGAGCAGTTCTTC
CDR3 protein: CASSPTSNEQFF

D gene: TRBD1
V gene: TRBV5-1
clone size: -
J gene: TRBJ1-2
CDR3 DNA: TGCGCCAGCAGCCCGACCCAGACAGGGAGGTATGGCTACACCTTC
CDR3 protein: CASSPTQTGRYGYTF

D gene: TRBD2
V gene: TRBV9
clone size: -
J gene: TRBJ2-2
CDR3 DNA: TGTGCCAGCAGCGTTTCCGGGAGGGCCGGCACCGGGGAGCTGTTTTTT
CDR3 protein: CASSVSGRAGTGELFF

D gene: -
V gene: TRBV11-2
clone size: -
J gene: TRBJ2-7
CDR3 DNA: TGTGCCAGCAGCTTATTGGCGGCTTACGAGCAGTACTTC
CDR3 protein: CASSLLAAYEQYF

D gene: -
V gene: TRBV28
clone size: -
J gene: TRBJ2-2
CDR3 DNA: TGTGCCAGTAATAGGGGGGGCCCCGCCGGGGAGCTGTTTTTT
CDR3 protein: CASNRGGPAGELFF

D gene: -
V gene: TRBV14
clone size: -
J gene: TRBJ2-7
CDR3 DNA: TGTGCCAGCTCATTCGGACTGCGGCTCGAGCAGTACTTC
CDR3 protein: CASSFGLRLEQYF